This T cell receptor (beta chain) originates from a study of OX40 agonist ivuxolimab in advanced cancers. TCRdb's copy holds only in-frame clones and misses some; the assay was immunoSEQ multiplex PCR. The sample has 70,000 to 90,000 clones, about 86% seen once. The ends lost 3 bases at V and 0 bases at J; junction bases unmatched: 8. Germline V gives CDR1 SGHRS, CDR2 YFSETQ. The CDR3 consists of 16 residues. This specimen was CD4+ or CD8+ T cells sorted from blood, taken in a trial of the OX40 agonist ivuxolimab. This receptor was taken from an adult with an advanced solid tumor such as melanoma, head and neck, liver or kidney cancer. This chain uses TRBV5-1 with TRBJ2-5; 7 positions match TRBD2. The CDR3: CASSSGGKVYQETQYF. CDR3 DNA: TGCGCCAGCAGCTCGGGGGGAAAAGTGTACCAAGAGACCCAGTACTTC.